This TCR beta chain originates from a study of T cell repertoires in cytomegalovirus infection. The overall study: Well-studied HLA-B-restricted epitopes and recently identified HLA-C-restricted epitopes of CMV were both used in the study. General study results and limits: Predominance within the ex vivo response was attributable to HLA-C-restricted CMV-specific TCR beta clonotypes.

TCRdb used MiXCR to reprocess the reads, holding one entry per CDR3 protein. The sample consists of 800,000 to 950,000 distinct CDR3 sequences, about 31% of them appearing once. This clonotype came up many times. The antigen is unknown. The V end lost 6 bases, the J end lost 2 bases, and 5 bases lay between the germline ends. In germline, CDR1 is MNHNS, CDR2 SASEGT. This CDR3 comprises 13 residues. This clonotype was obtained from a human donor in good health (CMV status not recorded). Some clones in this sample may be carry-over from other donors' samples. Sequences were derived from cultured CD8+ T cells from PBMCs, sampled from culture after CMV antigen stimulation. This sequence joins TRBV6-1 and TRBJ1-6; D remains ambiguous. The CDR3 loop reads CASRPTYNSPLHF. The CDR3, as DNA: TGTGCCAGCAGGCCGACCTATAATTCACCCCTCCACTTT.